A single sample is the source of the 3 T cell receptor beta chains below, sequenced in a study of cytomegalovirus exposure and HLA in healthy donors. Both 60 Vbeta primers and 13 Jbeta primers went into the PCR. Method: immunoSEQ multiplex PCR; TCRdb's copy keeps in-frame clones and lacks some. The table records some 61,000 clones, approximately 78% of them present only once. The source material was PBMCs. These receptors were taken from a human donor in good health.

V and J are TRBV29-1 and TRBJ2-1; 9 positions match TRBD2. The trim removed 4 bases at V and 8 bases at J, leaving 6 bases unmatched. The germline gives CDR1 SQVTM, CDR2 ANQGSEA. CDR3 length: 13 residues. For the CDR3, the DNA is TGCAGCGTTGTGGGTAGCGGGGGATATGAGCAGTTCTTC. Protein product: CSVVGSGGYEQFF.

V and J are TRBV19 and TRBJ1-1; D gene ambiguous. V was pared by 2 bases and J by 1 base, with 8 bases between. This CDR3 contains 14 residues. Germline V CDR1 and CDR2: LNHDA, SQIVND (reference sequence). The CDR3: CASSIRAENTEAFF. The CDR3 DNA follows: TGTGCCAGTAGTATAAGAGCTGAGAACACTGAAGCTTTCTTT.

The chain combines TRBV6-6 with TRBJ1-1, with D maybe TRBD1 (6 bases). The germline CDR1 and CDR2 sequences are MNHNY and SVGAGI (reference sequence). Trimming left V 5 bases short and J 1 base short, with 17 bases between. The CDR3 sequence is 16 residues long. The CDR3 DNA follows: TGTGCCAGCAGTCGGGGGGCAGGGGCCAAGAACACTGAAGCTTTCTTT. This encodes CASSRGAGAKNTEAFF.